This TCR beta chain was sequenced in a study of T cells in Graves' hyperthyroidism and ophthalmopathy. About 10 ml of fresh peripheral blood supplied the PBMCs. The source material, RNA transcripts, was used to amplify TCR beta CDR3 regions. A set of HTBI primers served as the primers for a first-round RT-PCR of the TCR CDR3. Via MiXCR, TCRdb re-called the multiplex PCR reads, giving one row per CDR3 protein. The table includes around 690,000 distinct CDR3 sequences, roughly 20% detected once. CDR3 length: 15 residues. Looked up from germline, CDR1 is GTSNPN and CDR2 is SVGIG (reference sequence). V lost 0 bases and J 2 bases, leaving 11 bases between the germline ends.

The sequenced sample was blood. V gene TRBV30 combines with J gene TRBJ1-5; maybe TRBD1 (5 bases). This clonotype was sampled from a man between 25 and 39 years old with Graves' ophthalmopathy. This CDR3 is CAWSVPDNRNQPQHF. The CDR3 coding sequence is TGTGCCTGGAGTGTCCCGGACAACCGCAATCAGCCCCAGCATTTT.